The 19 T cell receptor beta chains in this list originate from one sample, sequenced in a study of shared clonotypes between healthy human individuals. Produced via immunoSEQ multiplex PCR; TCRdb's table is partial and in-frame only. This table has about 2,200,000 clones, approximately 94% appearing once. Naive CD8 cells lacked CD45RO and underwent positive selection for CCR7, leaving out terminally differentiated effector memory CD45RA+ cells. Material for sequencing was naive CD8+ T cells from PBMCs. Receptors originate from a man aged 18 to 29 in good health. Some clones in this sample may be carry-over from other donors' samples.

V is TRBV27 and J is TRBJ2-5; D is ambiguous. This CDR3 has 14 amino acids. V gave up 1 base and J gave up 4 bases, with 10 bases separating them. Germline assignment: CDR1 MNHEY and CDR2 SMNVEV (reference sequence). CDR3 coding DNA: TGTGCCAGCAGTTTATGGGGTCAGAGAGAGACCCAGTACTTC. Translation gives CASSLWGQRETQYF.

The rearrangement links TRBV5-1 to TRBJ2-7; D tentatively fits TRBD1 or TRBD2 (5 bases each). V was cut by 1 base and J by 5 bases, with 16 bases left in between. The germline gives CDR1 SGHRS, CDR2 YFSETQ. There are 15 residues in the CDR3. CDR3 in amino acids: CASSLSSGPGNEQYF. The DNA for the CDR3 is TGCGCCAGCAGCTTGTCCTCGGGGCCCGGGAACGAGCAGTACTTC. Full variable domain (outside the CDR3, taken from reference TRBV5-1 and TRBJ2-7): KAGVTQTPRYLIKTRGQQVTLSCSPISGHRSVSWYQQTPGQGLQFLFEYFSETQRNKGNFPGRFSGRQFSNSRSEMNVSTLELGDSALYLCASSLSSGPGNEQYFGPGTRLTVT.

The chain recombines TRBV9 with TRBJ2-5; D is undetermined. The CDR3 contains 16 residues. V was clipped by 0 bases and J by 1 base, with 13 bases between them. CDR1 and CDR2 from the germline V gene are SGDLS and YYNGEE. CDR3 in amino acids: CASSVGATMVQETQYF. CDR3 sequence (DNA): TGTGCCAGCAGCGTAGGGGCTACCATGGTCCAAGAGACCCAGTACTTC. Full variable domain (missing parts from reference TRBV9 and TRBJ2-5): DSGVTQTPKHLITATGQRVTLRCSPRSGDLSVYWYQQSLDQGLQFLIQYYNGEERAKGNILERFSAQQFPDLHSELNLSSLELGDSALYFCASSVGATMVQETQYFGPGTRLLVL.

For this clone: This specimen includes other DNA sequences encoding the same CDR3. The rearrangement uses TRBV7-6 and TRBJ1-3; 7 bases are a match to TRBD1. This CDR3 comprises 16 residues. V trimming: 5 bases; J trimming: 0 bases; junction bases outside the gene matches: 7. The germline gives CDR1 SGHVS, CDR2 FNYEAQ. The CDR3 region is CASSPRTGSSGNTIYF. Written as DNA, the CDR3 is TGTGCCAGCAGCCCTCGGACAGGAAGCTCTGGAAACACCATATATTTT.

The rearrangement uses TRBV6-5 and TRBJ1-3, with D perhaps matching TRBD1 (5 bases). This CDR3 region has 14 residues. Trimming stripped 5 bases from V and 0 bases from J, with 8 bases between. Germline V gene lookup returns CDR1 MNHEY and CDR2 SVGAGI. This CDR3 is CASSPGPSGNTIYF. CDR3 sequence (DNA): TGTGCCAGCAGTCCGGGACCCTCTGGAAACACCATATATTTT.

The V and J genes are TRBV5-8 and TRBJ1-1; no reliable D call. The CDR3 consists of 14 residues. Germline values: CDR1 SGHTS, CDR2 YDEGEE. V lost 0 bases and J lost 4, with 10 bases in between. As DNA, the CDR3 is TGTGCCAGCAGCTTGGGAGGCAGGACCACTGAAGCTTTCTTT. It specifies CASSLGGRTTEAFF. Supplemented by reference TRBV5-8 and TRBJ1-1, the full variable domain reads EAGVTQSPTHLIKTRGQQATLRCSPISGHTSVYWYQQALGLGLQFLLWYDEGEERNRGNFPPRFSGRQFPNYSSELNVNALELEDSALYLCASSLGGRTTEAFFGQGTRLTVV.

V is TRBV29-1 and J is TRBJ2-7, with 9 bases lining up with TRBD1. The germline CDR1 and CDR2 sequences are SQVTM and ANQGSEA. J was trimmed by 0 bases and V by 7 bases; bases with no gene match: 4. CDR3 size: 13 residues. CDR3: CSATGGFSYEQYF. CDR3 DNA sequence: TGCAGCGCTACAGGGGGCTTCTCCTACGAGCAGTACTTC.

The V gene is TRBV19, the J gene TRBJ2-7, with 9 bases matching TRBD1. The CDR3 sequence is 16 residues long. J was trimmed by 2 bases and V by 0 bases; bases with no gene match: 5. Germline-derived CDR1 and CDR2 are LNHDA and SQIVND (reference sequence). CDR3 sequence reads: CASSIDGQGNTYEQYF. The CDR3 coding sequence is TGTGCCAGTAGTATAGATGGACAGGGGAACACCTACGAGCAGTACTTC.

This chain uses TRBV27 with TRBJ2-1; no clear D gene. The germline V gene encodes CDR1 MNHEY and CDR2 SMNVEV (reference sequence). The ends were cut back, 8 bases at V and 4 bases at J, with 18 bases in the middle. This CDR3 is 15 amino acids long. The CDR3 reads CASRGLAPVYNEQFF. In DNA, the CDR3 is TGTGCCAGCCGTGGGTTGGCTCCTGTTTACAATGAGCAGTTCTTC.

The chain links TRBV19 to TRBJ1-2, with 9 bases matching TRBD1. This CDR3 contains 14 residues. V gave up 10 bases and J gave up 6 bases; unmatched junction bases: 12. The germline V gene encodes CDR1 LNHDA and CDR2 SQIVND (reference sequence). CDR3 in DNA: TGTGCCACCCTCCGGGACAGGGATGAAAATGGCTACACCTTC. Translating it yields CATLRDRDENGYTF.

The chain combines TRBV19 with TRBJ2-7, with 7 bases identical to TRBD1. After removal of 8 bases from V and 2 bases from J, the junction contained 6 bases not matched to a gene. The CDR3 contains 13 residues. CDR1 is LNHDA, CDR2 SQIVND, per germline (reference sequence). The CDR3 nucleotides are TGTGCCAGTGAAGACAGGGTTACCTACGAGCAGTACTTC. The encoded protein is CASEDRVTYEQYF.

V usage is TRBV5-4 and J usage is TRBJ1-1, with a tentative D call TRBD1 (6 bases). The CDR3 runs 15 residues. Per germline, CDR1 SGHNT and CDR2 YYREEE (reference sequence). V gave up 4 bases and J gave up 1 base, with 14 bases separating them. CDR3 region: CASSGLRGSNTEAFF. For the CDR3, the DNA is TGTGCCAGCAGCGGGCTCAGGGGATCGAACACTGAAGCTTTCTTT.

The rearrangement uses TRBV11-2 and TRBJ2-1; 7 bases align to TRBD1. Per the germline V gene, CDR1 is SGHAT and CDR2 is FQNNGV. CDR3 length: 13 residues. V shed 5 bases and J 5 bases; nucleotides not matched to a gene: 3. This CDR3 reads CASSLGQNNEQFF. CDR3 in DNA: TGTGCCAGCAGCCTGGGACAGAACAATGAGCAGTTCTTC.

The chain combines TRBV11-2 with TRBJ2-7; possibly TRBD2 for D (6 bases). Trimming shortened V by 4 bases and J by 3 bases, and 13 bases separated the two germline ends. CDR3 length equals 14 residues. CDR1 is SGHAT, CDR2 FQNNGV, per germline. The CDR3 bases are TGTGCCAGCAGCTCCGGGGCGGGAATCTACGAGCAGTACTTC. This gives the protein CASSSGAGIYEQYF.

The genes are TRBV2 and TRBJ2-7; D remains ambiguous. The CDR3 covers 14 residues. V gave up 4 bases and J gave up 3 bases, with 13 bases separating them. Germline V gene lookup returns CDR1 SNHLY and CDR2 FYNNEI. DNA of the CDR3: TGTGCCAGCAGTGTGTACGGACGCCTCTACGAGCAGTACTTC. Protein: CASSVYGRLYEQYF.

The V gene is TRBV30, the J gene TRBJ2-1; D call uncertain. Trimming removed 3 bases from V and 0 bases from J, with 3 bases in between. Germline values: CDR1 GTSNPN, CDR2 SVGIG (reference sequence). The CDR3 consists of 12 residues. As DNA, the CDR3 is TGTGCCTGGAGGTTCTCCTACAATGAGCAGTTCTTC. It encodes CAWRFSYNEQFF.

This chain links TRBV19 with TRBJ2-2; D possibly corresponds to TRBD2 (5 bases). With 5 bases removed from V and 0 bases from J, the gap between germline ends came to 13 bases. Germline V lookup: CDR1 LNHDA, CDR2 SQIVND (reference sequence). This CDR3 is built from 16 residues. The CDR3 DNA reads TGTGCCAGTAGTGGCCTAGCACCCCCGAACACCGGGGAGCTGTTTTTT. Amino acid sequence: CASSGLAPPNTGELFF.

The chain's CDR3 is CASSPGLAYEETQYF. CDR3 nucleotides: TGTGCCAGTAGTCCGGGACTAGCGTATGAAGAGACCCAGTACTTC. The rearrangement joins TRBV19 to TRBJ2-5, with 10 bases lining up with TRBD2. CDR3 size: 15 residues. The J segment lost 3 bases and the V segment lost 5 bases, leaving 6 bases of the junction unmatched. Looked up from germline, CDR1 is LNHDA and CDR2 is SQIVND (reference sequence).

The chain links TRBV21-1 to TRBJ2-3. TRBV21-1 is termed a pseudogene. CDR3 size: 16 residues. DNA for the CDR3: TGTGCCAGCAGCAAAGACGGCCCACTCGGGCCAGATACGCAGTATTTT. Residues: CASSKDGPLGPDTQYF.